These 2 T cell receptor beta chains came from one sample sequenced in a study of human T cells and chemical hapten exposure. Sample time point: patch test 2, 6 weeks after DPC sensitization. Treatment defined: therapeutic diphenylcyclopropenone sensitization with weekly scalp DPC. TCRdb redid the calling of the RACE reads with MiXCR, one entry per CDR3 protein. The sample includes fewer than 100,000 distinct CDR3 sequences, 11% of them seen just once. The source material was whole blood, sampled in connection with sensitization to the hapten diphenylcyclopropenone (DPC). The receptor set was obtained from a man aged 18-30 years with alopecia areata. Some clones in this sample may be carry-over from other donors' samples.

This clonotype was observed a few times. The CDR3 sequence: CSASSGVGEKLFF. CDR3 nucleotides: TGCAGTGCTAGTTCGGGAGTTGGGGAAAAACTGTTTTTT. This rearrangement joins TRBV20-1 to TRBJ1-4; no clear D. With 3 bases removed from V and 8 bases from J, the gap between germline ends came to 13 bases. The CDR3 loop spans 13 amino acids. The germline gives CDR1 DFQATT, CDR2 SNEGSKA (reference sequence).

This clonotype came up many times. The CDR3 DNA is TGTGCCAGCTCACCAGTGGGGCTGGAGACCCAGTACTTC. Amino acid sequence: CASSPVGLETQYF. V gene TRBV18 combines with J gene TRBJ2-5; D might be TRBD1 (5 bases). The V gene lost 2 bases and the J gene lost 5 bases, with 9 bases spanning the gap. The CDR3 runs 13 residues. CDR1 KGHSH and CDR2 LQKENI come from the germline V gene.